The subject of this entry is one TCR beta chain. What it binds is not known. Germline V gene data show CDR1 as KGHSH and CDR2 as LQKENI. The CDR3 length is 16 residues. V was pared by 8 bases and J by 0 bases, with 8 bases of the junction left unmatched. Each CDR3 protein gets one entry after TCRdb re-called the 5' RACE reads with MiXCR. Among 400,000 or so distinct CDR3 sequences listed, more than 20% were seen once. The record originates from a study of T-cell memory formation after mild COVID-19. General observations from the study: Second-wave clones peaking on day 37 lacked confirmed SARS-CoV-2 specificity. Mainly in CM and EM were contracting CD4+ clones; CD8+ were in EMRA.

Source material: PBMCs or a T cell subset sorted from them (not recorded which). This chain uses TRBV18 with TRBJ2-4, with TRBD1 matching 9 bases. This TCR was recovered from an adult woman who had mild COVID-19 (a few samples of this study predate the infection). Cell type and time point are not known. The CDR3 region has the DNA TGTGCCAGCAGTCCGGGACAGGGATTAGCCAAAAACATTCAGTACTTC. This codes for CASSPGQGLAKNIQYF.